This T cell receptor (beta chain) was profiled in a study of T cell responses to AZD1222 COVID-19 vaccine. Study-wide points: The span of vaccine-associated CD4 TCRs extended across spike, with dominance at 160-218 and 743-854. Increased Spike-specific TCR breadth and depth were observed after two AZD1222 doses. Baseline seropositivity characterized only six AZD1222 recipients. Females outnumbered males among donors, who were mostly white British; clonal diversity was possibly underestimated.

This clone showed up just a few times. The antigen remains undetermined. Generated by immunoSEQ multiplex PCR, the TCRdb table keeps only in-frame clones and is missing some. Among 95,000 to 100,000 clones listed, 70% to 90% were seen once. V was trimmed by 8 bases and J by 4 bases, leaving 9 bases between them. CDR3 length: 13 residues. Germline V CDR1 and CDR2: SGHTA, FQGNSA. The rearrangement joins TRBV7-2 to TRBJ1-6, with TRBD1 as a possible D gene (5 bases). This clonotype was obtained from an adult who received the AZD1222 COVID-19 vaccine. The source was peripheral blood, collected 28 days after the second AZD1222 dose. The CDR3 region is CASWDGYNSPLHF. The CDR3 DNA sequence: TGTGCCAGCTGGGACGGTTATAATTCACCCCTCCACTTT. Based on the CDR3 plus reference TRBV7-2 and TRBJ1-6, the full variable domain is GAGVSQSPSNKVTEKGKDVELRCDPISGHTALYWYRQSLGQGLEFLIYFQGNSAPDKSGLPSDRFSAERTGGSVSTLTIQRTQQEDSAVYLCASWDGYNSPLHFGNGTRLTVT.